These 9 T cell receptor beta chains were sequenced from one sample in a study of CD8+CD57+ T cells in acquired aplastic anemia. TCR beta VDJ and CDR3 profiling used genomic DNA as template. In TCRdb, the reads were re-called with MiXCR into one record per CDR3 protein. Here the sample spans a few hundred thousand distinct CDR3 sequences, just under 70% being singletons. Source material: sorted CD4+, CD8+, or CD8+CD57+ T cells (not recorded which) from PBMCs. These receptors all stem from a human donor in good health, serving as a control.

In regard to this clonotype: Since a much larger clone is just one base distant, this may be a read error. This chain connects TRBV30 to TRBJ1-1; D unclear. The length of the CDR3 is 12 residues. V shed 4 bases and J shed 8 bases, with 14 bases lying between them. Germline CDR1 GTSNPN, CDR2 SVGIG (reference sequence). CDR3 residues: CAWTEDILEAFF. CDR3 in DNA: TGTGCCTGGACCGAAGACATCCTGGAAGCTTTCTTT.

This clonotype has a handful of counts. At one end the junction does not follow the germline gene, possibly because of a read error. J is TRBJ2-3 and V is TRBV7-9; no clear D gene. Germline-derived CDR1 and CDR2 are SEHNR and FQNEAQ (reference sequence). The CDR3 consists of 14 residues. DNA of the CDR3: TGTGCCAGCAGCTCTGGAACCTACAATGAGCAGTTCTTCTTT. It codes for CASSSGTYNEQFFF.

This clonotype appeared a few times. The gene calls are TRBV2 and TRBJ2-7, with TRBD2 matching over 8 bases. Germline CDR1 is SNHLY and CDR2 is FYNNEI. V gave up 6 bases and J gave up 5 bases; unmatched junction bases: 6. This CDR3 contains 13 residues. The CDR3 nucleotides read TGTGCCAGCAGACTAGCGGACCCCCACGAGCAGTACTTC. Translated: CASRLADPHEQYF.

Notes on this clonotype: The junction shows a germline mismatch at one end, possibly a read error. The rearrangement joins TRBV7-7 to TRBJ2-7, with 11 bases lining up with TRBD1. The V gene's germline CDR1 is SSHAT and CDR2 FNYEAQ (reference sequence). The CDR3 extends over 14 amino acids. The CDR3 spells CASSALRDRGRQTF. CDR3 DNA: TGTGCCAGCAGCGCCCTGCGGGACAGGGGGAGGCAAACTTTC.

This clonotype was recorded at least ten times. This sequence joins TRBV14 and TRBJ2-7, with D tentatively TRBD1 (6 bases). V dropped 4 bases and J dropped 3 bases, with 13 bases sitting between them. The CDR3 has 14 amino acids. CDR1 is SGHDN, CDR2 FVKESK, per germline. CDR3 residues: CASSRLDRDYEQYF. The DNA of the CDR3 is TGTGCCAGCAGCCGCCTGGACAGAGACTACGAGCAGTACTTC.

In regard to this clonotype: Because it lacks the conserved phenylalanine or tryptophan at the end, this CDR3 is likely a read error. The DNA is left out, because the CDR3 cannot be placed on it with certainty; the CDR3 is given as TCRdb lists it. The CDR3 sequence: CASSARNQPPQV. The rearrangement joins TRBV7-3 to TRBJ1-5. Including both end residues, the CDR3 is 12 amino acids long. CDR1 and CDR2 from the germline V gene are SGHTA and FQGTGA.

The chain combines TRBV20-1 with TRBJ1-1; no clear D gene. There are 14 residues in the CDR3. Per the germline V gene, CDR1 is DFQATT and CDR2 is SNEGSKA (reference sequence). V was clipped by 0 bases and J by 6 bases, with 14 bases between them. CDR3 sequence: CSARDWIGTAEAFF. In DNA, the CDR3 is TGCAGTGCTAGAGATTGGATTGGAACTGCTGAAGCTTTCTTT.

A remark on this clonotype: It may be a read error: a sequence one base away is much more abundant. The chain carries TRBV6-7 and TRBJ1-5; 8 bases are a match to TRBD1. TRBV6-7 is labeled an ORF, and its function is uncertain. J was trimmed by 3 bases and V by 9 bases; bases with no gene match: 7. This CDR3 is built from 14 residues. The CDR3 is CARYGTGINQPQHF. CDR3 coding DNA: TGTGCCAGATACGGGACAGGAATCAATCAGCCCCAGCATTTT.

The CDR3: CASEWGGEETQYF. CDR3 bases: TGTGCCAGCGAGTGGGGTGGAGAAGAGACCCAGTACTTC. The chain couples TRBV19 to TRBJ2-5; D not certain. V was clipped by 9 bases and J by 3 bases, with 14 bases between them. Germline lookup yields CDR1 LNHDA and CDR2 SQIVND (reference sequence). This CDR3 is 13 amino acids long.